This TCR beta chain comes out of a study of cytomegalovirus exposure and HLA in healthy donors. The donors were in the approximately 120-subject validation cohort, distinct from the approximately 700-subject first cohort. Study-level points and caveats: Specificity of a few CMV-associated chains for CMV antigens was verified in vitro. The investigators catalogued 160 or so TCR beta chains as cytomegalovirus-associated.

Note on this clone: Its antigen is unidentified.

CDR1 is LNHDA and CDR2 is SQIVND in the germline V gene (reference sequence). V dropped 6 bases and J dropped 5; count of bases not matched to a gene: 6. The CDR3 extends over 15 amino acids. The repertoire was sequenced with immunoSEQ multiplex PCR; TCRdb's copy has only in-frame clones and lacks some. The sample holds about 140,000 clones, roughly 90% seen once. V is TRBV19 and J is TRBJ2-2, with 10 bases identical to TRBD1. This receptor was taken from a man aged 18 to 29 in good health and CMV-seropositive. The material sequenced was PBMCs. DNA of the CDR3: TGTGCCAGTAGAGTCGGGACAGGGGAGACCGGGGAGCTGTTTTTT. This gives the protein CASRVGTGETGELFF.